This T cell receptor beta chain appears in the sequencing data of a study of cytotoxic CD8 clonotypes in ibrutinib-treated CLL. Study outcomes and limitations: With treatment, public clonotypes, which were uncommon, either contracted or remained stable.

V lost 2 bases to trimming and J lost 7 bases; unmatched junction nucleotides: 12. There are 17 residues in the CDR3. The germline CDR1 and CDR2 sequences are SGHNT and YENEEA. Concerning this clone itself: Antigen unknown.

Sequenced by immunoSEQ multiplex PCR; TCRdb stores in-frame clones only, minus some. The sample lists 60,000 or so clones; 45% to 65% were seen once. The receptor was derived from a human donor with chronic lymphocytic leukemia. The chain joins TRBV11-3 to TRBJ2-7, with TRBD2 matching over 12 bases. Material: PBMCs, obtained after 12 months of ibrutinib treatment. DNA of the CDR3: TGTGCCAGCAGCTTAACCCGGGCTAGCGGGGGGGCCGAAGAGCAGTACGTC. Its protein is CASSLTRASGGAEEQYV.